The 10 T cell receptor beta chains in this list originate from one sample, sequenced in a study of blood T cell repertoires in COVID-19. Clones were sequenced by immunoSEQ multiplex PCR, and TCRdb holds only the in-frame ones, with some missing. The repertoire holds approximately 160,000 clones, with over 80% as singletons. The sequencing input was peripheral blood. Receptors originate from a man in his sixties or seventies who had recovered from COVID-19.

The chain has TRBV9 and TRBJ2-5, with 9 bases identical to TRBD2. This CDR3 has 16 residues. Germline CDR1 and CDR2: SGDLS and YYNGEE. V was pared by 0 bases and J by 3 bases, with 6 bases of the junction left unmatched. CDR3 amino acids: CASSVGNSGSEETQYF. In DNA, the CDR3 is TGTGCCAGCAGCGTAGGTAATAGCGGGAGTGAAGAGACCCAGTACTTC. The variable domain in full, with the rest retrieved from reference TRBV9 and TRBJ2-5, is DSGVTQTPKHLITATGQRVTLRCSPRSGDLSVYWYQQSLDQGLQFLIQYYNGEERAKGNILERFSAQQFPDLHSELNLSSLELGDSALYFCASSVGNSGSEETQYFGPGTRLLVL.

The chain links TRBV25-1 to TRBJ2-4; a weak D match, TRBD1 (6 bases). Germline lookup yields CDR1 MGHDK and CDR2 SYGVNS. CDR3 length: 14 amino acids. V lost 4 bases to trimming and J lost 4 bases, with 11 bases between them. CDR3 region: CASSAMDSKNIQYF. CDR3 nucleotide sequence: TGTGCCAGCAGTGCCATGGACAGTAAAAACATTCAGTACTTC. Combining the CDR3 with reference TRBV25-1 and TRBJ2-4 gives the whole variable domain EADIYQTPRYLVIGTGKKITLECSQTMGHDKMYWYQQDPGMELHLIHYSYGVNSTEKGDLSSESTVSRIRTEHFPLTLESARPSHTSQYLCASSAMDSKNIQYFGAGTRLSVL.

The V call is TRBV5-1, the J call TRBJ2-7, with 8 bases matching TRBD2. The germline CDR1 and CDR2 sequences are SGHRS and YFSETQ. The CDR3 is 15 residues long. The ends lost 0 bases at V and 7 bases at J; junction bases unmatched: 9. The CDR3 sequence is CASSLAVTSGGEQYF. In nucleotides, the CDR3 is TGCGCCAGCAGCTTGGCCGTCACTAGCGGAGGGGAGCAGTACTTC.

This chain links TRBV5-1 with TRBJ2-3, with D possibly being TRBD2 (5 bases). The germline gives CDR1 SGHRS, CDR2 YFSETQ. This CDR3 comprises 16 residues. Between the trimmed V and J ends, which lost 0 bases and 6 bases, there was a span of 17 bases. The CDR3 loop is CASSLGAGLREDTQYF. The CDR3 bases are TGCGCCAGCAGCTTGGGGGCGGGCCTACGAGAGGATACGCAGTATTTT.

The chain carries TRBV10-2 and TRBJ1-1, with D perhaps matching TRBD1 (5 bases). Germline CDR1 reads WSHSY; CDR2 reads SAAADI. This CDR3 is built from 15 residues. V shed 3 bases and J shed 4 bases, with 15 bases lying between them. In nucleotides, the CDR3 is TGCGCCAGCAGTGATAGGGCAGGGTCGGCCACTGAAGCTTTCTTT. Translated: CASSDRAGSATEAFF.

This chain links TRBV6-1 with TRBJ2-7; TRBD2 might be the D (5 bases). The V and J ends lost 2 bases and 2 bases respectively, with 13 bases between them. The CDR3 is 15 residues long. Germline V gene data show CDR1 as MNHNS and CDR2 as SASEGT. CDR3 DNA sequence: TGTGCCAGCAGTGAAAAAGGACTGGGGACCTACGAGCAGTACTTC. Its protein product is CASSEKGLGTYEQYF.

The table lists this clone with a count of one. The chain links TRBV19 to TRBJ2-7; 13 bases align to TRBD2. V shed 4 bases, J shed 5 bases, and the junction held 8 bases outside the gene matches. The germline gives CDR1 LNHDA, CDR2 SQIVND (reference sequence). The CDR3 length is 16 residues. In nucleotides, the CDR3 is TGTGCCAGTAGTACTCGCCGGACTAGCGGGAGCGACGAGCAGTACTTC. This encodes CASSTRRTSGSDEQYF.

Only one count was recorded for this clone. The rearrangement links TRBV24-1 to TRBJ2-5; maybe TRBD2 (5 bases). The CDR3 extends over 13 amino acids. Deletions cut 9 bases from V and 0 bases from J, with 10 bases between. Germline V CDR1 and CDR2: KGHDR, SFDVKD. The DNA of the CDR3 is TGTGCCACCTCGGGATCACACCAAGAGACCCAGTACTTC. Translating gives CATSGSHQETQYF.

The DNA of the CDR3 is TGTGCCAGCAGTTTGGGTCTGGGGGGTAACTATGGCTACACCTTC. Translation: CASSLGLGGNYGYTF. The J gene is TRBJ1-2, the V gene TRBV28; possible D gene TRBD1, 5 bases. Germline loops: CDR1 MDHEN, CDR2 SYDVKM. The CDR3 runs 15 residues. V was pared by 3 bases and J by 1 base, with 12 bases between.

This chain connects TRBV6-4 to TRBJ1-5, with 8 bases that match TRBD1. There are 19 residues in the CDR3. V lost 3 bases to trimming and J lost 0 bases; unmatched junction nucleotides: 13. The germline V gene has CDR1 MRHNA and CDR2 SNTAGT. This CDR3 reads CASSEDREDAFSSNQPQHF. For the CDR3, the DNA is TGTGCCAGCAGTGAGGACAGGGAAGATGCCTTTTCTAGCAATCAGCCCCAGCATTTT.